This T cell receptor beta chain was profiled in a study of T-cell memory formation after mild COVID-19. Study at large: Among the donors, TCR clusters were largely specific to each donor.

A word on this clonotype: Its cognate antigen is unknown.

Germline V lookup: CDR1 DFQATT, CDR2 SNEGSKA (reference sequence). The CDR3 totals 15 residues. With 6 bases clipped from V and 0 bases from J, the junction kept 9 bases outside the gene matches. Constant-segment primers served in 5'RACE that generated TCR alpha and TCR beta cDNA libraries bearing sample barcodes and UMIs. MiXCR was run by TCRdb on the 5' RACE reads, yielding one entry per CDR3 protein. Among around 340,000 distinct CDR3 sequences listed, roughly an eighth were seen once. General study findings and limits: Some responding clones appeared in pre-infection memory, suggesting cross-reactive memory joined. Clones that contracted from day 15 to 85 had balanced CD4/CD8; later expanders were CD4+ biased.

V gene TRBV20-1 combines with J gene TRBJ1-1; 8 nucleotides line up with TRBD1. The TCR was taken from a man younger than 30 who had mild COVID-19 (a few samples of this study predate the infection). Cell type and time point are not known. Sequenced material: PBMCs or a T cell subset sorted from them (not recorded which). CDR3 coding DNA: TGCAGTGCGCGGCGGCAGGGGGCAGTGAACACTGAAGCTTTCTTT. Its translation is CSARRQGAVNTEAFF.